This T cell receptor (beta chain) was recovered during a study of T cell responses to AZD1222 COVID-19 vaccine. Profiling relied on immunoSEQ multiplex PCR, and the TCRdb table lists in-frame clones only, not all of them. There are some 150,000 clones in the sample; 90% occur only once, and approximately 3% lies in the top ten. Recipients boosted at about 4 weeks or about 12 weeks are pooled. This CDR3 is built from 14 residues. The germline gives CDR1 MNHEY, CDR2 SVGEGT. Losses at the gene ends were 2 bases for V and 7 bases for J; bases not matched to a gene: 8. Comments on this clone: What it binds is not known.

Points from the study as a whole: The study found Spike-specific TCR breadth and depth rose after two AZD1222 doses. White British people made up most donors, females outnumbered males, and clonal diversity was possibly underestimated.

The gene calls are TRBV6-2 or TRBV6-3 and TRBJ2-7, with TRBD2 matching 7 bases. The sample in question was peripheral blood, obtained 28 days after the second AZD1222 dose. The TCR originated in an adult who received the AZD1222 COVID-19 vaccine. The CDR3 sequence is CASSYMAGVSEQYF. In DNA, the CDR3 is TGTGCCAGCAGTTACATGGCGGGAGTGAGTGAGCAGTACTTC.